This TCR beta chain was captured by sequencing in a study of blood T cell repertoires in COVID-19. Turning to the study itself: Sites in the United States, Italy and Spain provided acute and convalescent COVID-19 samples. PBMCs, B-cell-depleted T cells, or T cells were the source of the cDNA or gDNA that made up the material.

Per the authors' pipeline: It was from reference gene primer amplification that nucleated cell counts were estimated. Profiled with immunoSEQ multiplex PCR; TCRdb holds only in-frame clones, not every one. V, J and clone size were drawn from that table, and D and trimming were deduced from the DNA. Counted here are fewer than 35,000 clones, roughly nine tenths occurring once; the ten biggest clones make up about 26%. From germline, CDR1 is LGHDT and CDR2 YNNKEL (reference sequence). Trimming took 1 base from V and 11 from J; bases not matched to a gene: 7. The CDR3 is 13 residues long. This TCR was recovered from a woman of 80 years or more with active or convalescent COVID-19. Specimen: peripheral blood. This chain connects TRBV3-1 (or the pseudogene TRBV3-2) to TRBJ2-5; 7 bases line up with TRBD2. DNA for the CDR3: TGTGCCAGCAGCCAAGTCGCTAGCGGAGAACAGTACTTC. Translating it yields CASSQVASGEQYF.